This T cell receptor (beta chain) derives from a study of Ad26.COV2.S vaccination and SARS-CoV-2 variants. Study information: Administration of Ad26.COV2.S was intramuscular, either once or twice 56 days apart.

The treatment was: over 15 received Ad26.COV2.S at low or high dose, single or two shots; five or six received placebo; per-sample allocation not given. Sampling occurred on day 63 after the first vaccine or placebo injection. Findings and caveats of the study: Placebo and vaccine recipients had non-spike TCR breadth that was similar.

Using immunoSEQ multiplex PCR, the repertoire was profiled, and TCRdb retains in-frame clones only, with some absent. Of about 680,000 clones listed, more than 70% are singletons. Note on this clone: Its specificity is not known.

The TCR originated in a person aged 18-65 years who received the Ad26.COV2.S COVID-19 vaccine or a placebo. The sequences come from peripheral blood, collected in a trial of Ad26.COV2.S vaccine versus placebo.

The CDR3, as DNA: TGTGCCAGCAGTTTGGAGACAGGGGAAAATTCACCCCTCCACTTT. It is translated as CASSLETGENSPLHF. The rearrangement joins TRBV27 to TRBJ1-6; 8 bases map to TRBD1. The ends lost 3 bases at V and 7 bases at J; junction bases unmatched: 5. From germline, CDR1 is MNHEY and CDR2 SMNVEV (reference sequence). CDR3 size: 15 residues.